The clone carrying this T cell receptor (beta chain) turned up a few times. Trimming stripped 4 bases from V and 2 bases from J, with 21 bases between. The CDR3 has 17 residues. Germline-derived CDR1 and CDR2 are SQVTM and ANQGSEA. Via MiXCR, TCRdb re-called the RT-PCR reads, giving one row per CDR3 protein. The table shows about 520,000 distinct CDR3 sequences, with approximately 7.2% occurring only once. The source of the sample is a study of response to subunit inactivated influenza vaccine. The chain joins TRBV29-1 to TRBJ2-1, with D possibly called TRBD1 or TRBD2 (6 bases each). This clonotype was obtained from a man between 50 and 69 years old who received an inactivated influenza vaccine. Sequencing used PBMCs from blood, obtained 23 to 25 months after vaccination. The CDR3 here is CSVATGVLGGPYNEQFF. The DNA for the CDR3 is TGCAGCGTTGCGACGGGAGTTTTGGGGGGCCCCTACAATGAGCAGTTCTTC.